The rows below give T cell receptor beta chains drawn from one sample of a study of T cells in Graves' hyperthyroidism and ophthalmopathy. TCRdb processed the multiplex PCR reads anew with MiXCR; each CDR3 protein has one entry. Here the sample spans 700,000 or so distinct CDR3 sequences, about 14% being singletons. Sequencing input: blood. The source of these receptors is a woman aged 45-59 years with Graves' ophthalmopathy. Both conserved end residues are part of each CDR3. The D gene is left open where the match is weak. Some rows mark clone size as missing; the rest say once, few, many or name a class of expanded clone.

v_gene	abundance	d_gene	j_gene	CDR3nt	CDR3aa
TRBV6-5	many	-	TRBJ1-1	TGTGCCAGCAGTTACTCGTCCGACAGCATGAACACTGAAGCTTTCTTT	CASSYSSDSMNTEAFF
TRBV12-3/TRBV12-4	many	TRBD1	TRBJ1-2	TGTGCCAGCACCGAAGGGACAGGGGGCCTCTCTGGCTACACCTTC	CASTEGTGGLSGYTF
TRBV5-1	few	-	TRBJ1-1	TGCGCCAGCAGCTTGTTCAAGATGAACACTGAAGCTTTCTTT	CASSLFKMNTEAFF
TRBV7-6	few	-	TRBJ2-3	TGTGCCAGCAGCATAGTCTGGGGCCTGACAGATACGCAGTATTTT	CASSIVWGLTDTQYF
TRBV9	-	TRBD1	TRBJ1-2	TGTGCCAGCAGCGTAGGGGCACAGGGGGAGTGGGATGGCTACACCTTC	CASSVGAQGEWDGYTF
TRBV2	-	-	TRBJ1-2	TGTGCCAGCAGTGAAGCGCTTCGGTGGGGCTACACCTTC	CASSEALRWGYTF
TRBV27	many	TRBD2	TRBJ2-7	TGTGCCAGCAGTTTATGGGTCGGACTAGCGGGAGAATCGAGCGAGCAGTACTTC	CASSLWVGLAGESSEQYF
TRBV28	many	TRBD1	TRBJ1-1	TGTGCCAGCAGTTTACAACCGGGACAGGGGGACACTGAAGCTTTCTTT	CASSLQPGQGDTEAFF
TRBV10-3	few	TRBD1	TRBJ1-1	TGTGCCATCAGCTCGACAGGGATTTTCACTGAAGCTTTCTTT	CAISSTGIFTEAFF
TRBV19	-	-	TRBJ1-5	TGTGCCAGTAGTATTGGGCCAGGAAGCAATCAGCCCCAGCATTTT	CASSIGPGSNQPQHF
TRBV12-3/TRBV12-4	many	-	TRBJ1-1	TGTGCCAGCAGTTTGTTGTGGTCCGAGACTGAAGCTTTCTTT	CASSLLWSETEAFF
TRBV18	many	-	TRBJ1-1	TGTGCCAGCTCACCACAGTTTGGCGACACTGAAGCTTTCTTT	CASSPQFGDTEAFF
TRBV27	many	-	TRBJ2-5	TGTGCCAGCAGTTTCCTGGGGGTGGGAGAGACCCAGTACTTC	CASSFLGVGETQYF
TRBV4-3	many	-	TRBJ1-4	TGCGCCAGCAGCCCCCTACAGGGAGAAAAACTGTTTTTT	CASSPLQGEKLFF
TRBV4-3	once	-	TRBJ2-6	TGCGCCAGCAGCCAAGTATGGCGAGTTTCTGGGGCCAACGTCCTGACTTTC	CASSQVWRVSGANVLTF
TRBV27	-	-	TRBJ2-1	TGTGCCAGCAGTTTGGACTCTCCATACAATGAGCAGTTCTTC	CASSLDSPYNEQFF
TRBV7-9	few	-	TRBJ2-2	TGTGCCAGCACCCCGTTGACTCGAAACACCGGGGAGCTGTTTTTT	CASTPLTRNTGELFF
TRBV7-2	few	TRBD2	TRBJ2-4	TGTGCCAGCAGCTCTAAGGGTGTACTAGCGGTTTTAGCCAAAAACATTCAGTACTTC	CASSSKGVLAVLAKNIQYF